This T cell receptor (beta chain) was observed in a study of blood T cells in healthy people across ages. About this clonotype: Its matching antigen is unknown.

Next came a second PCR, run for 7 to 11 cycles, which used a sample-barcoded 5' primer along with a J-beta primer mix. The template-switch adaptor was a 5' adaptor with 12 random nucleotides. It tagged each cDNA molecule. TCRdb reprocessed the 5' RACE reads via MiXCR and lists one record per CDR3 protein. The sample includes 600,000 or so distinct CDR3 sequences, about 30% of them seen just once. Regarding the study as a whole: A greater number of naive CD4+ cells and higher diversity distinguished long-lived donors from aged donors.

Sequencing used blood. The clonotype comes from a woman aged 80 or over in good health.

The CDR3 spells CASSAPPKDYGYTF. CDR3 in DNA: TGTGCCAGCAGCGCTCCCCCCAAGGACTATGGCTACACCTTC. V is TRBV7-9 and J is TRBJ1-2; the D is unclear. The germline V and J ends were trimmed by 5 bases and 3 bases, with 13 bases remaining between them. Germline CDR1 is SEHNR and CDR2 is FQNEAQ (reference sequence). The CDR3 loop spans 14 amino acids.